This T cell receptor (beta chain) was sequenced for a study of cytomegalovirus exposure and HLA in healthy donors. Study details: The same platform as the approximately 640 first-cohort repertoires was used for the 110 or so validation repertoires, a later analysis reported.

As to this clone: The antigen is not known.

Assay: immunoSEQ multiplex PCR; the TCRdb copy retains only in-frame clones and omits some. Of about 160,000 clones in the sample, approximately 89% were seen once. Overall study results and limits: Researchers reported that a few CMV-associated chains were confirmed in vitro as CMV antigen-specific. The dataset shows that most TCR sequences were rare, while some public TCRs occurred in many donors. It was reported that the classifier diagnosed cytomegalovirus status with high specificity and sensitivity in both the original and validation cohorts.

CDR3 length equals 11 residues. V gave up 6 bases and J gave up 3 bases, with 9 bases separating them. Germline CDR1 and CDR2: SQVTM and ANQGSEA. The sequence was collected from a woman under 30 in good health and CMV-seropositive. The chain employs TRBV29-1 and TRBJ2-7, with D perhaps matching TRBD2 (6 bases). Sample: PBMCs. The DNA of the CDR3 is TGCAGCGTAGGGCGGGGCTACGAGCAGTACTTC. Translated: CSVGRGYEQYF.